This TCR beta chain was captured in a study of cytomegalovirus exposure and HLA in healthy donors listed by TCRdb under 2017. Looking at the study overall: In an earlier analysis of about 560 of the donors, 276 Gb of sequence data and just under 120 million unique TCR beta sequences from 150 million to 200 million T cells were reported. Around 320 gigabases of sequencing data and approximately 93 million unique TCR sequences were included in an early release covering roughly 600 HLA-typed donors. Of the approximately 400 genotyped donors, approximately 82% fell in the genetic ancestry cluster associated with self-reported Caucasian donors. The study was designed to test whether signatures of past pathogen exposure could be identified by cataloging public T cell receptors. Using immunosequencing, the study profiled T cell repertoires from approximately 700 subjects and related those repertoires to cytomegalovirus serostatus. In addition to the first cohort of 650 to 800 subjects, a separate validation cohort of around 110 different subjects was used. To predict cytomegalovirus infection status, the study combined high-throughput TCR immunosequencing, statistical association of individual TCRs with disease status, and machine learning. A later analysis re-analyzed previously published TCR beta repertoires from 666 donors and added high-resolution HLA genotyping to study TCR occurrence patterns. The later analysis used no new phenotypic data to find candidate immune exposures, relying instead on TCR beta sequences and their occurrence across donors. An earlier analysis of roughly 600 of the donors used high-throughput TCR beta sequencing to judge whether each TCR beta V gene segment behaved as functional or pseudogenic. Donor age, sex, ethnicity and CMV serostatus were compiled together with the repertoire data. Genome-wide SNP genotypes for about 65% of the 666 donors were used in a later genetic analysis, which treated that subset as a discovery cohort. All discovery cohort repertoires had been generated using a single sequencing platform. HLA typing included class I and class II loci at four-digit resolution. Typing coverage varied by locus: roughly 620-630 donors for A, B, C, DRB1 and DQB1; some 520 for DQA1; 600 to 610 for DPA1; more than 450 for DPB1. Because of strong linkage in the cohort, four to six DR-DQ haplotypes were treated as single units for association and clustering. On average, roughly 200,000 unique TCR beta nucleotide sequences were sequenced per donor among a few hundred genotyped donors of the cohort, with about 17% of those sequences being non-productive. The full study reports these points: This cohort had only TCR beta chains sequenced, and the lack of alpha or paired-chain data limited which features could be detected. Because HLA typing was unavailable for some donors at each locus, only the typed subset was used in association tests. Several of the top co-occurrence clusters appeared to be linked to parvovirus B19, influenza, CMV and Epstein-Barr virus, according to a later analysis. When HLA alleles, especially DR and DQ, strongly co-occurred, TCR associations were difficult to assign to individual alleles. Because counts were too low, about 18 rarely observed V segments, including chromosome 9 orphons, were left out of the earlier analysis of 587 of the donors. Specific HLA alleles were associated with 15,000 to 20,000 TCR beta sequences at a false discovery rate of 0.05 in a later analysis. A later genetic analysis reported fewer N-insertions in productive TCRs among donors in an Asian-associated ancestry cluster than the roughly 700-donor mean. A later analysis found that HLA-associated TCR beta chains were more clonally expanded and had lower generation probabilities than equally common non-associated chains. In vitro tests confirmed that a few of the cytomegalovirus-associated TCR beta chains recognize cytomegalovirus antigens. For the cohort, immune exposure information was limited to CMV serostatus. A further reported finding was that TCR beta sequences accurately predicted the HLA-A and HLA-B alleles for most subjects in the first cohort. Roughly uniform sequencing depth across donors was assumed in presence/absence analyses, although this assumption may not hold. A later genetic analysis associated a missense DCLRE1C variant with V-gene and J-gene trimming of TCR beta chains, and an independent cohort replicated the association. In a later analysis, most CMV-associated TCR beta chains were found to appear HLA-restricted, with HLA associations seemingly driven largely by CMV exposure. Linkage disequilibrium might explain the correlated functional status among segregating V segments, but an unknown experimental factor could not be ruled out. Cytomegalovirus status was reported to be diagnosed by the classifier with high specificity and sensitivity in both the original and validation cohorts. In the study, some 160 TCR beta chains were listed as associated with cytomegalovirus. In an earlier analysis of 587 of the donors, most TCR beta V segments appeared in productive rearrangements about 87% or about 30% of the time, broadly matching IMGT annotations. The authors suggested that the approach could potentially be extended to other disease states and immunological phenotypes. The sequencing pipeline was judged likely to have produced a cluster of highly shared sequence variants as a technical artifact. Across donors, most TCR sequences were observed very rarely, whereas some public TCRs were present in many individuals. The 87-base-pair reads could not distinguish some IMGT-functional V segments, including TRBV6-2 and TRBV6-3, so those segments were excluded. According to a later analysis, TCR association rates differed among HLA loci, with DRB1 alleles showing the most associated TCRs and HLA-C alleles showing the fewest.

The cohort comprised under 700 healthy bone marrow donors. All cohort members were sampled while nominally healthy, although unrecorded immune exposures were likely present. The donor was CMV seronegative and belonged to the group of under 400 seronegative cohort members. Every donor gave a peripheral blood sample, and the peripheral blood mononuclear cells from that sample were used for TCR beta sequencing. Genomic DNA was extracted from the blood cell samples with the Qiagen DNeasy Blood Extraction Kit. Comments on this clone: The specificity of this receptor is unknown. Within one base of it there is no much larger clone, and no base qualities were kept.

The library relied on the immunoSEQ multiplex PCR assay. The multiplex PCR relied on a mix of 60 forward primers for TCR Vbeta segments and 13 reverse primers for TCR Jbeta segments. The CDR3 region of rearranged TCR beta genes was amplified from genomic DNA with a multiplex PCR assay. The amplified TCR beta libraries were sequenced on the Illumina HiSeq System as 87-base-pair reads. The paper's data handling went like this. A later analysis tallied around 80 million unique TCR beta chains across the 600 to 700 repertoires, and around 9.9 million of those chains were shared by two or more donors. Raw reads were error-corrected and collapsed into unique sequences by a nearest-neighbor algorithm in which closely related sequences were merged to remove PCR and sequencing errors. CDR3 sequences were aligned to IMGT reference sequences to assign V, D and J gene segments. For a sequence to be retained, a match of at least six nucleotides to both a V gene segment and a J gene segment was required. A rearrangement was called productive if the CDR3 had no stop codons and remained in frame with V and J, and every other rearrangement was called non-productive. CDR3 was defined by IMGT convention, running from the second conserved V-encoded cysteine to the conserved J-encoded phenylalanine. The earlier analysis of about 500 of the donors excluded sequences that lacked an unambiguous match to a single V gene segment. An earlier analysis of 587 of the donors classified V segments as functional when productive rearrangements were above 56.7% and as segregating when the standard deviation between donors was above 5%. A statistical classification framework was built for diagnosing cytomegalovirus status from the catalog of TCR beta chain sequences. A later analysis assigned V and J genes by comparing TCR nucleotide sequences with IMGT/GENE-DB human TR gene sequences. A later analysis assigned CDR3 sequences and most-parsimonious VDJ recombination scenarios with the TCRdist pipeline. In a later analysis, each TCR beta chain was defined by its CDR3 amino acid sequence together with its V-gene family, and reads lacking a unique V-gene family were excluded. To address suspected cross-contamination and a sequencing artifact, a later analysis removed around 590 highly shared, low-generation-probability nucleotide sequences. In a later analysis, a clonal expansion index was calculated for each public chain from normalized within-repertoire ranks of inferred template counts. In a later analysis, generation probabilities were computed with a VDJ recombination model fitted to out-of-frame rearrangements, and the resulting probabilities were checked against IGoR. In a later analysis, TCR-TCR, TCR-HLA and TCR-CMV co-occurrence was scored with hypergeometric tests, and a repertoire-size bias correction was applied to TCR pairs. To estimate false discovery rates, a later analysis permuted the HLA or CMV assignments 20 times. A later analysis grouped co-occurring TCRs with DBSCAN, adding TCRdist sequence similarity when clustering within HLA-allele-positive subsets. For co-occurrence clustering, repertoires with fewer than 30,000 or more than 120,000 public chains were excluded, along with several repertoires with anomalous nucleotide sharing. TCRdb carries this immuneACCESS record with in-frame sequences only. Its versions omit some clonotypes, under half of them owing to an unresolved V gene in the studies checked, with the rest unexplained. D and trimming were read from the DNA, whereas the V and J calls and clone size are those reported in that table. The sample data list 150,000 to 200,000 clones, and more than 60% of these were observed just once. Of the sample, around 3.2% falls within the top ten clones.

The CDR3, from cysteine to phenylalanine, totals 13 residues. Of all the DNA, just the CDR3 is kept, 39 bases in frame from base 1. CDR1 and CDR2 were assigned from the germline V gene as SNHLY and FYNNEI. Trimming removed 4 bases from V and 0 bases from J, leaving 7 bases between the germline ends. Recombination connected TRBV2 to TRBJ2-7; no D gene is confidently identified. The source of this sequence is a female donor in good health and CMV-seronegative. Specimen: PBMCs. Read as DNA, the sequence is TGTGCCAGCAGTGGAGCTAGCTCCTACGAGCAGTACTTC. Its amino acids are CASSGASSYEQYF. This CDR3, with the reference TRBV2 and TRBJ2-7 proteins standing in past its ends, gives the full variable domain EPEVTQTPSHQVTQMGQEVILRCVPISNHLYFYWYRQILGQKVEFLVSFYNNEISEKSEIFDDQFSVERPDGSNFTLKIRSTKLEDSAMYFCASSGASSYEQYFGPGTRLTVT.